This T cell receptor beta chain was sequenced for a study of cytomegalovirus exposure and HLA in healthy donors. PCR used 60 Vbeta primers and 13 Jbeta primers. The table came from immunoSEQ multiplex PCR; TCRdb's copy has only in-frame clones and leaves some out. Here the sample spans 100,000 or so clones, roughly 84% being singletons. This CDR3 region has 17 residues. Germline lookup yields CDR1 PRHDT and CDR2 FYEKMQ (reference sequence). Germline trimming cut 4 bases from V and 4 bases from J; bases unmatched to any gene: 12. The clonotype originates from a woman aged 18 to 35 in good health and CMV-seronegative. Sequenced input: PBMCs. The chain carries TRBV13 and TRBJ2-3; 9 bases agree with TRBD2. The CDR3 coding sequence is TGTGCCAGCAGCTCGCGCCCGGGACTAGCAAGTTCAGATACGCAGTATTTT. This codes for CASSSRPGLASSDTQYF. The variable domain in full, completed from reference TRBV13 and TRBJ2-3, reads AAGVIQSPRHLIKEKRETATLKCYPIPRHDTVYWYQQGPGQDPQFLISFYEKMQSDKGSIPDRFSAQQFSDYHSELNMSSLELGDSALYFCASSSRPGLASSDTQYFGPGTRLTVL.